What follows are 2 T cell receptor beta chains derived from one specimen sequenced in a study of T-cell memory formation after mild COVID-19. From the 5' RACE reads, TCRdb called clonotypes with MiXCR, one entry per CDR3 protein. The profile shows about 240,000 distinct CDR3 sequences, around 10% of them singletons. The specimen was PBMCs or a T cell subset sorted from them (not recorded which). The source is a man between 18 and 29 years old who had mild COVID-19 (a few samples of this study predate the infection). Cell type and time point are not known.

The chain has TRBV6-6 and TRBJ1-2, with a weak D call TRBD1 (6 bases). Germline CDR1 MNHNY, CDR2 SVGAGI (reference sequence). V lost 5 bases, J lost 6 bases, and 13 bases lay in between. The CDR3 totals 13 residues. CDR3: CASSTNRDNGYTF. In DNA, the CDR3 is TGTGCCAGCAGTACAAACAGGGATAATGGCTACACCTTC.

This clonotype turned up a few times. The DNA for the CDR3 is TGCAGTGCTCCCGGGTATCACACAGGGGCCACTGAAGCTTTCTTT. Translated: CSAPGYHTGATEAFF. The chain has TRBV20-1 and TRBJ1-1, with 7 bases aligning to TRBD1. Germline CDR1 DFQATT, CDR2 SNEGSKA (reference sequence). The J segment lost 4 bases and the V segment lost 5 bases, leaving 13 bases of the junction unmatched. The CDR3 totals 15 residues.